This T cell receptor beta chain comes out of a study of neurological immune-mediated disorders. Study-level background: Multiple sclerosis patients numbered roughly 35, with about 30 relapsing-remitting and 3 secondary progressive. Study-level results: HTLV-1-associated myelopathy had the most TCR clonal expansion, and multiple sclerosis had the least, less than healthy controls.

V gave up 8 bases and J gave up 6 bases; unmatched junction bases: 15. The CDR3 spans 17 residues. Germline V gene sequence: CDR1 LGHNA, CDR2 YNFKEQ. In this sample, this clonotype turned up many times. No antigen is known for it. TCRdb reprocessed the 5' RACE reads with MiXCR, giving one entry per CDR3 protein. The sample lists 50,000 to 65,000 distinct CDR3 sequences, approximately 3.8% occurring once. The source is a man younger than 40 with multiple sclerosis. Sequenced sample: PBMCs. The V call is TRBV4-2, the J call TRBJ2-2; 10 bases fit TRBD2. CDR3 amino acids: CASVKELAGVDAGELFF. The CDR3 DNA sequence: TGTGCCAGCGTAAAGGAGCTAGCGGGGGTTGATGCCGGGGAGCTGTTTTTT.